What follows are 20 T cell receptor beta chains derived from one specimen sequenced in a study of OX40 agonist ivuxolimab in advanced cancers. Sequencing used immunoSEQ multiplex PCR; TCRdb keeps in-frame clones, though not all of them. The table has fewer than 85,000 clones, roughly 84% seen once. Source: CD4+ or CD8+ T cells sorted from blood, taken in a trial of the OX40 agonist ivuxolimab. These receptors were collected from an adult with an advanced solid tumor such as melanoma, head and neck, liver or kidney cancer.

This clone has only one observation. The chain combines TRBV9 with TRBJ2-5; 10 nucleotides line up with TRBD2. V lost 2 bases, J lost 3 bases, and 7 bases stayed unmatched. This CDR3 is built from 16 residues. Germline CDR1 is SGDLS and CDR2 is YYNGEE. In DNA, the CDR3 is TGTGCCAGCAGCGTGACCGGGACTAGCGTAGAAGAGACCCAGTACTTC. This translates into CASSVTGTSVEETQYF.

The gene calls are TRBV2 and TRBJ2-2; TRBD2 is a possible D gene (5 bases). Per the germline V gene, CDR1 is SNHLY and CDR2 is FYNNEI. V was shortened by 8 bases and J by 7 bases, with 14 bases between the two germline ends. The CDR3 sequence is 13 residues long. The chain's CDR3 is CASHKEARGELFF. In DNA form, the CDR3 reads TGTGCCAGCCATAAGGAGGCACGCGGGGAGCTGTTTTTT.

This clone showed up just once. Here the CDR3 reads CASSSGTGVFSEKLFF. The CDR3 DNA sequence: TGTGCCAGCAGTTCAGGGACAGGGGTCTTCAGTGAAAAACTGTTTTTT. The chain is built from TRBV6-5 and TRBJ1-4; 10 nucleotides align to TRBD1. This CDR3 contains 16 residues. J lost 7 bases, V lost 4 bases, and 9 bases had no gene match. CDR1 is MNHEY and CDR2 is SVGAGI in the germline V gene.

V usage is TRBV10-3 and J usage is TRBJ1-1, with D tentatively TRBD1 (5 bases). Between the trimmed V and J ends, which lost 6 bases and 0 bases, there was a span of 14 bases. Looked up from germline, CDR1 is ENHRY and CDR2 is SYGVKD. The CDR3 totals 15 residues. CDR3 in DNA: TGTGCCATCAGGGTAGACAGCTTTATGAACACTGAAGCTTTCTTT. Translation gives CAIRVDSFMNTEAFF.

This rearrangement joins TRBV6-6 to TRBJ2-7; 8 bases are shared with TRBD1. Germline V gene lookup returns CDR1 MNHNY and CDR2 SVGAGI (reference sequence). This CDR3 spans 14 amino acids. Trimming took 6 bases from V and 5 from J; bases not matched to a gene: 9. The CDR3 bases are TGTGCCAGCAGGATGGACAGGGCGGCCCACGAGCAGTACTTC. Amino acid sequence: CASRMDRAAHEQYF.

This clone has only one observation. The chain carries TRBV7-8 and TRBJ1-5; D not certain. V shed 5 bases and J shed 5 bases, with 19 bases lying between them. This CDR3 is built from 16 residues. CDR1 is SGHVS and CDR2 is FQNEAQ in the germline V gene. DNA for the CDR3: TGTGCCAGCAGCGCAGATGCTCCTCGGGTGTATCAGCCCCAGCATTTT. This translates into CASSADAPRVYQPQHF.

As regards this clone: The same CDR3 also results from other DNA sequences found in this sample. V is TRBV28 and J is TRBJ1-5, with D unresolved. Germline V gene data show CDR1 as MDHEN and CDR2 as SYDVKM. Trimming shortened V by 2 bases and J by 7 bases, and 6 bases separated the two germline ends. CDR3 length: 12 residues. Here the CDR3 DNA reads TGTGCCAGCAGTTTACGGGGACAGCCCCAGCATTTT. As protein: CASSLRGQPQHF.

The chain uses TRBV6-5 and TRBJ2-5, with D tentatively TRBD2 (6 bases). Germline V gives CDR1 MNHEY, CDR2 SVGAGI. Trimming removed 8 bases at V and 4 bases at J, with 14 bases between. The CDR3 has 13 amino acids. CDR3: CASSQPGGETQYF. CDR3 coding DNA: TGTGCCAGCTCACAGCCCGGGGGAGAGACCCAGTACTTC.

The V and J genes are TRBV6-5 and TRBJ1-6; TRBD1 matches at 7 bases. The V and J ends lost 8 bases and 7 bases, in that order; junction bases with no gene match: 11. CDR1 and CDR2 (germline): MNHEY, SVGAGI. The CDR3 runs to 15 residues. CDR3 in amino acids: CASCRDRGGNSPLHF. In DNA form, the CDR3 reads TGTGCCAGCTGCCGGGACAGAGGGGGGAATTCACCCCTCCACTTT.

The V call is TRBV6-5, the J call TRBJ1-6, with D hard to call. This CDR3 has 14 residues. The germline CDR1 and CDR2 sequences are MNHEY and SVGAGI. The V gene lost 5 bases and the J gene lost 9 bases, with 14 bases spanning the gap. The CDR3, as DNA: TGTGCCAGCAGTCCATTTCGGTGGGGTTCACCCCTCCACTTT. It yields the protein CASSPFRWGSPLHF.

The rearrangement uses TRBV5-1 and TRBJ2-7; no clear D. CDR3 length: 13 amino acids. V gave up 0 bases and J gave up 0 bases, with 4 bases separating them. Germline CDR1 is SGHRS and CDR2 is YFSETQ. The CDR3 reads CASSLASSYEQYF. The CDR3 DNA reads TGCGCCAGCAGCTTGGCCAGCTCCTACGAGCAGTACTTC. The variable domain in full, with the rest retrieved from reference TRBV5-1 and TRBJ2-7, is KAGVTQTPRYLIKTRGQQVTLSCSPISGHRSVSWYQQTPGQGLQFLFEYFSETQRNKGNFPGRFSGRQFSNSRSEMNVSTLELGDSALYLCASSLASSYEQYFGPGTRLTVT.

The chain's CDR3 is CASSLGNRDAEGYTF. CDR3 nucleotide sequence: TGCGCCAGCAGCTTGGGGAACAGGGACGCGGAGGGCTACACCTTC. The genes are TRBV5-1 and TRBJ1-2; possibly TRBD1 for D (6 bases). The germline V and J ends were trimmed by 0 bases and 8 bases, with 17 bases remaining between them. This CDR3 comprises 15 residues. Per germline, CDR1 SGHRS and CDR2 YFSETQ.

The J gene is TRBJ2-5, the V gene TRBV7-3; TRBD2 matches at 7 bases. Germline V gene lookup returns CDR1 SGHTA and CDR2 FQGTGA. This CDR3 contains 14 residues. V dropped 4 bases and J dropped 2; count of bases not matched to a gene: 4. The CDR3 DNA sequence: TGTGCCAGCAGCTCATGGGGGGGACAAGAGACCCAGTACTTC. Translating it yields CASSSWGGQETQYF.

This chain uses TRBV4-1 with TRBJ2-1; D possibly corresponds to TRBD1 (6 bases). The V gene lost 0 bases and the J gene lost 4 bases, with 13 bases spanning the gap. CDR3 length equals 16 residues. From germline, CDR1 is MGHRA and CDR2 YSYEKL. The CDR3 spells CASSQDPRTDYNEQFF. Written as DNA, the CDR3 is TGCGCCAGCAGCCAAGATCCTAGGACAGATTACAATGAGCAGTTCTTC.

The CDR3 region has the DNA TGTGCCTTTCGGGGACAGGGGGCGAGAGAGACCCAGTACTTC. Translation gives CAFRGQGARETQYF. The J gene is TRBJ2-5, the V gene TRBV30, with 12 bases aligning to TRBD1. CDR3 size: 14 residues. Germline assignment: CDR1 GTSNPN and CDR2 SVGIG (reference sequence). Trimming cost V 7 bases and J 4 bases; bases outside gene matches: 7.

This chain links TRBV2 with TRBJ1-1; D is unresolved. Germline V gives CDR1 SNHLY, CDR2 FYNNEI. V gave up 9 bases and J gave up 3 bases, with 8 bases separating them. This CDR3 has 11 residues. CDR3 amino acids: CASKYDTEAFF. The CDR3 DNA reads as TGTGCCAGTAAGTACGACACTGAAGCTTTCTTT.

V usage is TRBV7-9 and J usage is TRBJ2-1; D is unresolved. Germline V CDR1 and CDR2: SEHNR, FQNEAQ (reference sequence). This CDR3 is 17 amino acids long. V lost 0 bases, J lost 1 base, and 13 bases lay in between. The CDR3 here is CASSLAGLSESYNEQFF. CDR3 nucleotides: TGTGCCAGCAGCTTAGCGGGTCTCAGCGAGTCCTACAATGAGCAGTTCTTC.

V and J are TRBV12-1 and TRBJ1-3; the table's D gene call, TRBD1, was not cross checked with the DNA. TRBV12-1 is given as a pseudogene. This CDR3 spans 16 amino acids. The CDR3 DNA follows: TGTGCCAGCAGCTTTCGCAGGGCGAACTCCGGAAACACCATATATTTT. Its translation is CASSFRRANSGNTIYF.

This sequence joins TRBV6-5 and TRBJ1-1; 7 bases are a match to TRBD1. From germline, CDR1 is MNHEY and CDR2 SVGAGI. The CDR3 has 15 residues. V was pared by 4 bases and J by 1 base, with 6 bases of the junction left unmatched. This CDR3 is CASSSTRQGNTEAFF. CDR3 coding DNA: TGTGCCAGCAGTTCAACCAGACAGGGGAACACTGAAGCTTTCTTT.

The gene calls are TRBV11-2 and TRBJ2-1, with 7 bases identical to TRBD2. With 5 bases clipped from V and 8 bases from J, the junction kept 15 bases outside the gene matches. CDR1 and CDR2 from the germline V gene are SGHAT and FQNNGV. The CDR3 loop spans 16 amino acids. In DNA, the CDR3 is TGTGCCAGCAGCCTCGGGTGGGGGGGTTGGATACATGAGCAGTTCTTC. Translation: CASSLGWGGWIHEQFF.